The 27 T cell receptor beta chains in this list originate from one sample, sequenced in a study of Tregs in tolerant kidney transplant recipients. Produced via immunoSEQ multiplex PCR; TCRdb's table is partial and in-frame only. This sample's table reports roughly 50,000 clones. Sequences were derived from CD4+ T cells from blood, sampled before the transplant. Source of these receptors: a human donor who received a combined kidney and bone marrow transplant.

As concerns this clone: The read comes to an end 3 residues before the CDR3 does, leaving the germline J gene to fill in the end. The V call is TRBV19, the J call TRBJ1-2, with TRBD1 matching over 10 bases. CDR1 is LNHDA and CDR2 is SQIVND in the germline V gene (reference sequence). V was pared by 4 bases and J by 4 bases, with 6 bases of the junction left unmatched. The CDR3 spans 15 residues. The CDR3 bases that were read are TGTGCCAGTAGTACCCAGGGACAGGGGCCCTATGGC. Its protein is CASSTQGQGPYG. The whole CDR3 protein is CASSTQGQGPYGYTF.

The chain's CDR3 is CASSEVYQVHEQYF. CDR3 bases read: TGTGCCAGCAGTGAAGTCTACCAAGTCCACGAG. J is TRBJ2-7 and V is TRBV6-1; D unresolved. The read ends 3 residues early relative to the CDR3; the germline J gene fills the gap. Germline loops: CDR1 MNHNS, CDR2 SASEGT. With 1 base removed from V and 5 bases from J, the gap between germline ends came to 12 bases. There are 14 residues in the CDR3.

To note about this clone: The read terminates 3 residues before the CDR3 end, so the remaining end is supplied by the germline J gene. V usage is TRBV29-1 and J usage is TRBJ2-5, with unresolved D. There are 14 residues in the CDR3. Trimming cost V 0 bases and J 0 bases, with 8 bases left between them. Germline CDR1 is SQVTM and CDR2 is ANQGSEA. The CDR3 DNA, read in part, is TGCAGCGTTGAAGAAACAGTGAACCAAGAGACC. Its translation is CSVEETVNQET. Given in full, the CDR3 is CSVEETVNQETQYF.

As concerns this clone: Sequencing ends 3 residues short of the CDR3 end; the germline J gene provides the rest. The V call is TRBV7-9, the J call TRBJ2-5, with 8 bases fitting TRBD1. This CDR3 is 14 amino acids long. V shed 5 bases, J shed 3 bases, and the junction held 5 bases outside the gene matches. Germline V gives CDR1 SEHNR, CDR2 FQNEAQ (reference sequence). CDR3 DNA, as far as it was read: TGTGCCAGCAGCGCCGCAGGGGGCGAAGAGACC. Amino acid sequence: CASSAAGGEET. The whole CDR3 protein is CASSAAGGEETQYF.

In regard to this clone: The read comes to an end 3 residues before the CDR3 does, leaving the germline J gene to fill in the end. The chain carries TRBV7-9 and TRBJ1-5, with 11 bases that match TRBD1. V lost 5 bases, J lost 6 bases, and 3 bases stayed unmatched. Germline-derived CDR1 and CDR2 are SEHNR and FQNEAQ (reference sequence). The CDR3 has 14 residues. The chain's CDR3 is CASSPGTGGQPQHF. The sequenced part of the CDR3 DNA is TGTGCCAGCAGCCCAGGGACAGGGGGTCAGCCC.

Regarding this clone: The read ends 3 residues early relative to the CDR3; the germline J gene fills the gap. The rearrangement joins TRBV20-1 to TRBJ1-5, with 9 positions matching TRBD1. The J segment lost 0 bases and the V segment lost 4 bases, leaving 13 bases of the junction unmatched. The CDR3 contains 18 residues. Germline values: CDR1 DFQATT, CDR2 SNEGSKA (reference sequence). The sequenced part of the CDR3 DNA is TGCAGTGCTACCCCCCGGACAGGGGACGGGGATAGCAATCAGCCC. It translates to CSATPRTGDGDSNQP. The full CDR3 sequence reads CSATPRTGDGDSNQPQHF.

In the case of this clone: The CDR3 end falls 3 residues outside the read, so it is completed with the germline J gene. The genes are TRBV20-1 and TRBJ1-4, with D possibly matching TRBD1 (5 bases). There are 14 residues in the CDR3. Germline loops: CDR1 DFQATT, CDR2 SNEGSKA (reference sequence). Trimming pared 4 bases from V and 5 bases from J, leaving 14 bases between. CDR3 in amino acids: CSAKDGGGNEKLFF. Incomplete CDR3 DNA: TGCAGTGCTAAGGATGGCGGGGGAAATGAAAAA.

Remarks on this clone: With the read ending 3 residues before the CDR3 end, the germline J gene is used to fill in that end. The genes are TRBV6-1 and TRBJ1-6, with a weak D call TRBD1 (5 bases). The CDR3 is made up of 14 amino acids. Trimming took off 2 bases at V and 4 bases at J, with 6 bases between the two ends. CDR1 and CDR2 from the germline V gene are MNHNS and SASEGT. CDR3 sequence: CASSEQGYNSPLHF. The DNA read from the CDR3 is TGTGCCAGCAGTGAACAGGGATATAATTCACCC.

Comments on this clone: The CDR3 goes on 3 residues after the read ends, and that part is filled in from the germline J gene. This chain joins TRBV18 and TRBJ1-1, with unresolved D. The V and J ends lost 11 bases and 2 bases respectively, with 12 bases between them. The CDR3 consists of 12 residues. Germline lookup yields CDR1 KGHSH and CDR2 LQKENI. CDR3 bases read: TGTGCCGGGCGGACTGCTAACACTGAA. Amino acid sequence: CAGRTANTE. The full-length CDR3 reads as CAGRTANTEAFF.

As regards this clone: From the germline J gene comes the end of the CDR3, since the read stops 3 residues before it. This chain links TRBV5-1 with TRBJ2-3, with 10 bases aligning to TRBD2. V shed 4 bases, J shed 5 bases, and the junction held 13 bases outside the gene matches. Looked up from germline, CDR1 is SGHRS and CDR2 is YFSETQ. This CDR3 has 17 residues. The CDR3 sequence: CASSPRGAGGPGDTQYF. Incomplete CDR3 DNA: TGCGCCAGCAGCCCCAGGGGAGCGGGGGGGCCTGGAGATACG.

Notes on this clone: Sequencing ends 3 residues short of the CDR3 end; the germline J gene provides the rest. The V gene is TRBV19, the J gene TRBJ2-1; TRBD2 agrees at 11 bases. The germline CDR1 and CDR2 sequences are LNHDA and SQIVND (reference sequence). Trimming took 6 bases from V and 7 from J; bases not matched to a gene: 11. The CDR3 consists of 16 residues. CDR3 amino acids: CASSITSGSLKNEQFF. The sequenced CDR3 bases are TGTGCCAGTAGCATAACTAGCGGGAGTTTGAAGAATGAG.

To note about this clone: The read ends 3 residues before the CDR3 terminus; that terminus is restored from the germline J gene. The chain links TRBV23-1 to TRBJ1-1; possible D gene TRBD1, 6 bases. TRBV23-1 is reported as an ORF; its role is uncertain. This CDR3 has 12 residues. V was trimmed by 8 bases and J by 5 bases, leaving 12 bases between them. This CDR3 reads CASPNRETEAFF. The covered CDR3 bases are TGCGCCAGCCCTAACAGGGAGACTGAA.

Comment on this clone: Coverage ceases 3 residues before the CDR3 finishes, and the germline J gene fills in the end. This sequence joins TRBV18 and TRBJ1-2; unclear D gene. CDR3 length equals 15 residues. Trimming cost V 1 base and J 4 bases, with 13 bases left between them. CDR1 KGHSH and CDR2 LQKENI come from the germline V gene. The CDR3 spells CASSPQGLQSYGYTF. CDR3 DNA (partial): TGTGCCAGCTCACCACAGGGCCTGCAAAGCTATGGC.

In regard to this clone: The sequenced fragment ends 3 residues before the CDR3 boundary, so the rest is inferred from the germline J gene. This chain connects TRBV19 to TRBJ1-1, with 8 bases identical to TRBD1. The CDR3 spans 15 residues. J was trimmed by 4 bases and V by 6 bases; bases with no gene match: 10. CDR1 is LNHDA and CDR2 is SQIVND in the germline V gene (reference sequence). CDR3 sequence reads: CASRPGGRMSTEAFF. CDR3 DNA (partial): TGTGCCAGTAGGCCAGGGGGCAGAATGAGCACTGAA.

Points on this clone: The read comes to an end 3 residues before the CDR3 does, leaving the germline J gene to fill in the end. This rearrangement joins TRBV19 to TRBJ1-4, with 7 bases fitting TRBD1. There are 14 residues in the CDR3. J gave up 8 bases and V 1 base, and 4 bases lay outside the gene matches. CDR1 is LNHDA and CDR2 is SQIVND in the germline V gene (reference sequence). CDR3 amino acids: CASSIGGGDEKLFF. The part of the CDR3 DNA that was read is TGTGCCAGTAGTATAGGAGGGGGCGACGAAAAA.

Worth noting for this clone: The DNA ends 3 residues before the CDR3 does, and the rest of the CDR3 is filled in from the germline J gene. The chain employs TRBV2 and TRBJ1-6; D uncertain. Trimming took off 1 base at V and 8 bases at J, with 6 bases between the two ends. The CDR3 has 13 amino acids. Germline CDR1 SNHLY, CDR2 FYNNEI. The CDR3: CASSEVGDSPLHF. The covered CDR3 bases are TGTGCCAGCAGTGAAGTCGGGGATTCACCC.

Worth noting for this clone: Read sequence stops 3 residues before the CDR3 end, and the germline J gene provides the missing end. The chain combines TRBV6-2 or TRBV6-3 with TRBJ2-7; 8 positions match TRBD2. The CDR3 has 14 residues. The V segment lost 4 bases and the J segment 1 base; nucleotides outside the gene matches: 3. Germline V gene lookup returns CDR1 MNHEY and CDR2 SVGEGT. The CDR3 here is CASSSTSGSYEQYF. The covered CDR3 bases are TGTGCCAGCAGTTCCACTAGCGGTTCCTACGAG.

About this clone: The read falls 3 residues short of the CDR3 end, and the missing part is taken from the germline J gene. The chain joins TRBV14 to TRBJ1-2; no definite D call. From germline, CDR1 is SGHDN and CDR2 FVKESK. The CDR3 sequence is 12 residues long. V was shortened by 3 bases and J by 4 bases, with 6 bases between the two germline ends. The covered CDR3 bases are TGTGCCAGCAGCCAGGGCGCCTATGGC. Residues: CASSQGAYG. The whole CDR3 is CASSQGAYGYTF.

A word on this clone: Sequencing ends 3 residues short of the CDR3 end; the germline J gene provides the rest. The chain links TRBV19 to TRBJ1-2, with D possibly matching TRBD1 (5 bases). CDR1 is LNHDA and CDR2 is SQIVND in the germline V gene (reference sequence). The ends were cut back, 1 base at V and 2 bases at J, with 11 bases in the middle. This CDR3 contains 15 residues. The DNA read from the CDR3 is TGTGCCAGTAGTATAGCCTTCGCAGGGAACTATGGC. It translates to CASSIAFAGNYG. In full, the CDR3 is CASSIAFAGNYGYTF.

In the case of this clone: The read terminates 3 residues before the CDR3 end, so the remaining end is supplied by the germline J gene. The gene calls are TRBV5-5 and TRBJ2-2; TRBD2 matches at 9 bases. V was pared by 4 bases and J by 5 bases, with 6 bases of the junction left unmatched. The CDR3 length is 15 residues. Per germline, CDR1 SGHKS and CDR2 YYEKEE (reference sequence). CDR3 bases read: TGTGCCAGCAGCCCCCCGCTAGCGGGGACCGGGGAG. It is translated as CASSPPLAGTGE. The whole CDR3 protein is CASSPPLAGTGELFF.

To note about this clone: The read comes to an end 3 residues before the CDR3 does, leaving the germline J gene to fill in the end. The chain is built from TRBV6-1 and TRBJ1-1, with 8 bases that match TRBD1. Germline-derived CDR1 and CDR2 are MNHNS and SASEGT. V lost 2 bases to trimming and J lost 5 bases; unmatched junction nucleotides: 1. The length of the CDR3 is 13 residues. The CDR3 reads CASSENRGTEAFF. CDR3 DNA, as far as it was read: TGTGCCAGCAGTGAAAACAGGGGGACTGAA.

CDR3 DNA, as far as it was read: TGTGCCAGCAGAGAGCTGCCCGCAGGGGCAAGCGAG. It encodes CASRELPAGASE. The CDR3 in its entirety is CASRELPAGASEQYF. V is TRBV2 and J is TRBJ2-7; maybe TRBD1 (6 bases). The CDR3 end lies 3 residues beyond the end of the read and is filled in from the germline J gene. Trimming took 6 bases from V and 6 from J, leaving 21 bases between them. CDR3 size: 15 residues. Germline CDR1 and CDR2: SNHLY and FYNNEI.

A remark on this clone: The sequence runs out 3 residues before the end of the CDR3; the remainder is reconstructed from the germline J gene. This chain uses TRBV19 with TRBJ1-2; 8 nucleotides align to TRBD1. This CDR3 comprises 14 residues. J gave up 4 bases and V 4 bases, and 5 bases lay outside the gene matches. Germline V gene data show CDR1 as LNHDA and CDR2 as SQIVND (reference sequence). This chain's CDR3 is CASSNNDRGYGYTF. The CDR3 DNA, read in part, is TGTGCCAGTAGTAATAACGACAGGGGCTATGGC. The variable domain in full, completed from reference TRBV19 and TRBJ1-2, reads DGGITQSPKYLFRKEGQNVTLSCEQNLNHDAMYWYRQDPGQGLRLIYYSQIVNDFQKGDIAEGYSVSREKKESFPLTVTSAQKNPTAFYLCASSNNDRGYGYTFGSGTRLTVV.

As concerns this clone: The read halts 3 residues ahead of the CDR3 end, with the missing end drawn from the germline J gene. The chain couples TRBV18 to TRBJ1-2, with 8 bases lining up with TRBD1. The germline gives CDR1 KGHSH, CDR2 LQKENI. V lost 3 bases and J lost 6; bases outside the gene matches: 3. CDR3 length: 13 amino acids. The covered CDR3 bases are TGTGCCAGCTCACCCATGACAGGGGATGGC. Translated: CASSPMTGDG. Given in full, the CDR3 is CASSPMTGDGYTF.

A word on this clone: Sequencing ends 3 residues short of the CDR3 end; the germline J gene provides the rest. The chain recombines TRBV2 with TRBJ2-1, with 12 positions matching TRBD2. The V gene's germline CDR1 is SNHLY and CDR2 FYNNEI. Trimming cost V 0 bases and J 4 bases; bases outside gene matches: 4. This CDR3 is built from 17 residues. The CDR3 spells CASSEAFLAGGYNEQFF. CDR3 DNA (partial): TGTGCCAGCAGTGAAGCGTTCCTAGCGGGAGGGTACAATGAG.

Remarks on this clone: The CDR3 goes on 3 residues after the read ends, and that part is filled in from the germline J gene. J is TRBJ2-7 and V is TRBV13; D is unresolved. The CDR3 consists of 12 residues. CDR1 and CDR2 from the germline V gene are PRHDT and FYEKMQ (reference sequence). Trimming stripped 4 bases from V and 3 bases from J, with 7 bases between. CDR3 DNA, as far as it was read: TGTGCCAGCAGCTCAGACTTCTACGAG. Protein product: CASSSDFYE. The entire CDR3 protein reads CASSSDFYEQYF. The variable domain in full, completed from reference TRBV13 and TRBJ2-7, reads AAGVIQSPRHLIKEKRETATLKCYPIPRHDTVYWYQQGPGQDPQFLISFYEKMQSDKGSIPDRFSAQQFSDYHSELNMSSLELGDSALYFCASSSDFYEQYFGPGTRLTVT.

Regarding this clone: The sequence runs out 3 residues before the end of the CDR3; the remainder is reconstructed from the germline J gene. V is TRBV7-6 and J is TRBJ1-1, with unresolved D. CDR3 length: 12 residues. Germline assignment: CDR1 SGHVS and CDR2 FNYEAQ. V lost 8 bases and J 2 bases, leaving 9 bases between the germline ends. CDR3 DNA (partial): TGTGCCAGCGGGCCGGCTAACACTGAA. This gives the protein CASGPANTE. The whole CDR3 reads CASGPANTEAFF.